These 14 T cell receptor beta chains came from one sample sequenced in a study of blood T cells in healthy people across ages. The use of a sample-barcoded 5' primer and a J-beta primer mix characterized a second PCR of 7 to 11 cycles. MiXCR was run by TCRdb on the 5' RACE reads, yielding one entry per CDR3 protein. The table has approximately 810,000 distinct CDR3 sequences, roughly 35% seen once. Sequencing was carried out using blood. These receptors were obtained from a man younger than 35 in good health.

There are many counts of this clonotype. Since a much larger clone is just one base distant, this may be a read error. The CDR3: CASRRAGAYEQYF. For the CDR3, the DNA is TGTGCCAGCAGACGAGCGGGGGCCTACGAGCAGTACTTC. This rearrangement joins TRBV12-3 or TRBV12-4 to TRBJ2-7; 8 bases map to TRBD2. V lost 6 bases, J lost 2 bases, and 3 bases stayed unmatched. CDR3 length: 13 residues.

This clonotype has a count of ten or more. CDR3 in DNA: TGTGCCAGCAGACCCACAGGAGCCTCTGGGGCCAACGTCCTGACTTTC. The encoded protein is CASRPTGASGANVLTF. The chain combines TRBV12-3 or TRBV12-4 with TRBJ2-6; maybe TRBD1 (5 bases). This CDR3 is 16 amino acids long. V was pared by 6 bases and J by 0 bases, with 12 bases between.

As DNA, the CDR3 is TGCAGTGTTTGTGAGGGGATCCAAGAGACCCAGTACTTC. Its protein product is CSVCEGIQETQYF. The chain joins TRBV20-1 to TRBJ2-5; D assignment may be TRBD1 or TRBD2 (5 bases each). CDR1 is DFQATT and CDR2 is SNEGSKA in the germline V gene (reference sequence). The CDR3 is 13 residues long. V lost 7 bases and J 1 base, leaving 13 bases between the germline ends.

This clonotype has only a few counts. As DNA, the CDR3 is TGTGCCAGCTCACCACGAATTACAGACAGTTACAATGAGCAGTACTTC. Translation: CASSPRITDSYNEQYF. The V gene is TRBV18, the J gene TRBJ2-1; TRBD1 might be the D (5 bases). The DNA matches TRBJ2-7 better at its end, which makes the J call doubtful. Germline lookup yields CDR1 KGHSH and CDR2 LQKENI. The CDR3 covers 16 residues.

In its sample, this clonotype was seen a few times. The chain is built from TRBV4-1 and TRBJ2-7, with D perhaps TRBD1 (5 bases). The CDR3 spans 16 residues. V was pared by 2 bases and J by 3 bases, with 17 bases between. The germline CDR1 and CDR2 sequences are MGHRA and YSYEKL. The CDR3: CASSQTLEQADYEQYF. In DNA form, the CDR3 reads TGCGCCAGCAGCCAAACCCTAGAACAGGCGGACTACGAGCAGTACTTC.

The chain uses TRBV4-1 and TRBJ1-1; 7 bases agree with TRBD1. Germline CDR1 is MGHRA and CDR2 is YSYEKL. Trimming cost V 6 bases and J 4 bases; bases outside gene matches: 8. The CDR3 sequence is 14 residues long. The CDR3 DNA reads TGCGCCAGCAGTCCAGGGGGGGCAGTCACTGAAGCTTTCTTT. Protein: CASSPGGAVTEAFF.

The sample holds many counts of this clonotype. This rearrangement joins TRBV4-1 to TRBJ2-1, with a possible D match to TRBD2 (5 bases). V lost 5 bases to trimming and J lost 0 bases, with 11 bases between them. Looked up from germline, CDR1 is MGHRA and CDR2 is YSYEKL. The CDR3 contains 15 residues. CDR3 residues: CASSSGMNSYNEQFF. The CDR3 nucleotides are TGCGCCAGCAGCTCCGGGATGAACTCCTACAATGAGCAGTTCTTC.

A word on this clonotype: A much bigger clone sits one base away, suggesting this may be a read error. The genes are TRBV5-1 and TRBJ2-5, with D unresolved. Germline-derived CDR1 and CDR2 are SGHRS and YFSETQ. The CDR3 sequence is 15 residues long. V lost 4 bases and J 5 bases, leaving 18 bases between the germline ends. The CDR3: CASSLSGPSGETQYF. In nucleotides, the CDR3 is TGCGCCAGCAGCCTATCAGGCCCTTCCGGGGAGACCCAGTACTTC.

This clonotype was seen more than once but under ten times. The gene calls are TRBV5-1 and TRBJ1-2; 9 nucleotides agree with TRBD1. This CDR3 region has 15 residues. After removal of 0 bases from V and 6 bases from J, the junction contained 6 bases not matched to a gene. Germline CDR1 SGHRS, CDR2 YFSETQ. DNA of the CDR3: TGCGCCAGCAGCTTGGCCCCGGGACAGGGTGATGGCTACACCTTC. Translated, it gives CASSLAPGQGDGYTF.

This clonotype was detected only a few times. The chain joins TRBV7-2 to TRBJ1-4; 10 positions agree with TRBD1. This CDR3 comprises 15 residues. The V gene's germline CDR1 is SGHTA and CDR2 FQGNSA. V lost 4 bases and J lost 11; bases outside the gene matches: 10. The chain's CDR3 is CASSSPGTGVGKLFF. The CDR3 DNA reads as TGTGCCAGCAGCTCCCCCGGGACAGGGGTGGGGAAACTGTTTTTT.

The rearrangement joins TRBV6-2 or TRBV6-3 to TRBJ2-7; TRBD1 matches 7 bases. The CDR3 covers 17 residues. Trimming cost V 0 bases and J 3 bases; bases outside gene matches: 11. Germline V gene data show CDR1 as MNHEY and CDR2 as SVGEGT. The CDR3 region is CASSYSARDSGIYEQYF. The CDR3 coding sequence is TGTGCCAGCAGTTACTCCGCACGGGACAGCGGAATCTACGAGCAGTACTTC.

The chain couples TRBV6-5 to TRBJ1-2, with 8 bases lining up with TRBD1. The CDR3 is 15 amino acids. J lost 4 bases, V lost 6 bases, and 10 bases had no gene match. CDR1 and CDR2 from the germline V gene are MNHEY and SVGAGI. Here the CDR3 DNA reads TGTGCCAGCAGCTTTCGGACAGGGACGGCCTATGGCTACACCTTC. It translates to CASSFRTGTAYGYTF.

This chain connects TRBV6-2 or TRBV6-3 to TRBJ1-4; D remains ambiguous. The V gene lost 0 bases and the J gene lost 1 base, with 12 bases spanning the gap. From germline, CDR1 is MNHEY and CDR2 SVGEGT. This CDR3 region has 17 residues. CDR3 region: CASSYSPQELTNEKLFF. CDR3 in DNA: TGTGCCAGCAGTTACTCACCCCAGGAGCTAACTAATGAAAAACTGTTTTTT.

The V call is TRBV5-1, the J call TRBJ2-1; a weak D match, TRBD2 (6 bases). Germline V gives CDR1 SGHRS, CDR2 YFSETQ. With 2 bases removed from V and 0 bases from J, the gap between germline ends came to 9 bases. The CDR3 has 15 amino acids. This CDR3 is CASSFLADSYNEQFF. In DNA form, the CDR3 reads TGCGCCAGCAGCTTTTTAGCGGACTCCTACAATGAGCAGTTCTTC.